This T cell receptor beta chain was profiled in a study of response to subunit inactivated influenza vaccine. This clonotype was observed a handful of times. Its antigen is not known. One entry per CDR3 protein, called by TCRdb with MiXCR from the RT-PCR reads. The table shows around 500,000 distinct CDR3 sequences, with approximately 11% occurring only once. The CDR3 is made up of 15 amino acids. The ends were cut back, 4 bases at V and 1 base at J, with 11 bases in the middle. CDR1 is SGHKS and CDR2 is YYEKEE in the germline V gene (reference sequence). Points from the study as a whole: The authors put forward the suggestion that each seasonal influenza vaccination may bring in only a limited number of new T cells.

Sequencing was performed on PBMCs from blood, taken roughly 46 days after vaccination. This receptor was identified in a man aged 45-65 years who received an inactivated influenza vaccine. This sequence joins TRBV5-5 and TRBJ2-2; the D is unclear. CDR3 in DNA: TGTGCCAGCAGCCTTCCGGGTCGGAACACCGGGGAGCTGTTTTTT. Protein: CASSLPGRNTGELFF.